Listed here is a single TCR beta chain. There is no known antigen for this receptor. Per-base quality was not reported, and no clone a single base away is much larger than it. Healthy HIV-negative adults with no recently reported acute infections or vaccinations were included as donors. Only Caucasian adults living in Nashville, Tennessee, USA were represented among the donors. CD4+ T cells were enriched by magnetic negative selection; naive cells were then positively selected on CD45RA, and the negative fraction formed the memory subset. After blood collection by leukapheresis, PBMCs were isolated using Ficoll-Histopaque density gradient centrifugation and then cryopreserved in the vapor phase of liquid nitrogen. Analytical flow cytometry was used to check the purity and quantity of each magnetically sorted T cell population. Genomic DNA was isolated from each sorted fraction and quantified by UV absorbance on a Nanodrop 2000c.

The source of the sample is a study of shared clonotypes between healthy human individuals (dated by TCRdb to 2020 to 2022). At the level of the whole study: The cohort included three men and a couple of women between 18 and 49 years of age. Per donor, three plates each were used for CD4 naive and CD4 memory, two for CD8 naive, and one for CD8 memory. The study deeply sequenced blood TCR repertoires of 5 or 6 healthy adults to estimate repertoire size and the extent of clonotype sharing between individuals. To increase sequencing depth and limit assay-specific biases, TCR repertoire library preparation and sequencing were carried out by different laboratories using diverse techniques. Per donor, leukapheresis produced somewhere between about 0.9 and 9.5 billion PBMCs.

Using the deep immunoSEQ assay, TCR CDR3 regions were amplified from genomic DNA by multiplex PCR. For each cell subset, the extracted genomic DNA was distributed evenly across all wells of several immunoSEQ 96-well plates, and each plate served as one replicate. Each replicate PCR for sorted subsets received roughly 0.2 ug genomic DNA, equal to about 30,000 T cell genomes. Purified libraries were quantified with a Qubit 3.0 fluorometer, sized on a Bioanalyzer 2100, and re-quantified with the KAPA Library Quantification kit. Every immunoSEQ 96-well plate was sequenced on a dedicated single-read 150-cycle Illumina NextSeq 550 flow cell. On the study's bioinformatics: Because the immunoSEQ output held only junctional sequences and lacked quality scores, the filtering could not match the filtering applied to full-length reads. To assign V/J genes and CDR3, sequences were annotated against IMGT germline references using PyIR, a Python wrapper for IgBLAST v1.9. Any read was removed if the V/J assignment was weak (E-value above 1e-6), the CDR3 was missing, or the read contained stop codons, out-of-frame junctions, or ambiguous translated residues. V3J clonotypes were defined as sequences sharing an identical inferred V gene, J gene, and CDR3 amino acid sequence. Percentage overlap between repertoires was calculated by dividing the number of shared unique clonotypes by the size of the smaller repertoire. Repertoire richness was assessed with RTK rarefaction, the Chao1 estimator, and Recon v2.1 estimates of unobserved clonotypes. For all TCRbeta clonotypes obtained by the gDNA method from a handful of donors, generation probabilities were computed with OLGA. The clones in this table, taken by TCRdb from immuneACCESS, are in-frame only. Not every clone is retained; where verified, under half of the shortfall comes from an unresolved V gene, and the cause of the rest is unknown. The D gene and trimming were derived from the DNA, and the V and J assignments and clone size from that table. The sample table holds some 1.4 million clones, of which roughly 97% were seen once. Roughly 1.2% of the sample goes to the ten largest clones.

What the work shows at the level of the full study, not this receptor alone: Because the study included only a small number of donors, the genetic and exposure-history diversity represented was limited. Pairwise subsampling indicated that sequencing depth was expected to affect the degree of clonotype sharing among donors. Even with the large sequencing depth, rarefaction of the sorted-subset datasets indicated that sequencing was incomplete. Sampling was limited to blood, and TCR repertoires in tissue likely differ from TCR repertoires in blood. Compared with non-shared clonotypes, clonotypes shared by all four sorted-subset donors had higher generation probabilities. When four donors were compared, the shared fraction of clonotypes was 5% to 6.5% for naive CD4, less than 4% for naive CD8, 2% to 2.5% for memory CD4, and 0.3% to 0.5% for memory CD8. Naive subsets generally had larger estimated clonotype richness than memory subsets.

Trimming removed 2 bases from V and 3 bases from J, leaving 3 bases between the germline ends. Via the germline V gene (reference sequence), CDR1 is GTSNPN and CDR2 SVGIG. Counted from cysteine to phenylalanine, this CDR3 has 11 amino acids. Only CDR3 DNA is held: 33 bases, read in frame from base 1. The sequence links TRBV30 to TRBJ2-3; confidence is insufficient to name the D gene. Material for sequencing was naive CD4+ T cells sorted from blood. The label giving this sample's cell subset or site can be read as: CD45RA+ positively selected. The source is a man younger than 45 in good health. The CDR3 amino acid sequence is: CAWSMTDTQYF. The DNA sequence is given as TGTGCCTGGAGTATGACAGATACGCAGTATTTT.